Included here is one TCR beta chain sequence, with context. This clonotype came up many times. It lacks a known antigen. No much larger clone exists at a distance of one base, and base qualities are not known. This sample is part of a study of Graves' ophthalmopathy and Graves' hyperthyroidism (dated 2018 in TCRdb). For the study in its entirety: A patient counted as having stable hyperthyroidism if there was no progression to ophthalmopathy within 18 months of follow-up. TCR beta repertoire signatures were used to distinguish Graves' ophthalmopathy from Graves' hyperthyroidism and to predict progression to ophthalmopathy. In total, approximately 130 blood samples were TCR-sequenced: under 45 ophthalmopathy, some 75 hyperthyroidism and about 17 hyperthyroidism-to-ophthalmopathy patients. To explore V-J signatures distinguishing ophthalmopathy from hyperthyroidism, a discovery set of around 97 patients (roughly 42 ophthalmopathy, about 57 stable hyperthyroidism) was enrolled. An independent validation cohort comprised 18 hyperthyroidism patients and over 15 patients who later progressed from hyperthyroidism to ophthalmopathy. T-cell repertoires of thyroid tissue and blood were compared in more than 5 hyperthyroidism patients. After sampling, hyperthyroidism patients received methimazole starting at 30 mg daily, and ophthalmopathy patients received high-dose intravenous methylprednisolone. Points the paper makes about the study in general: In cross-validation, the 13-signature model distinguished ophthalmopathy from stable hyperthyroidism with less than 90% sensitivity and roughly 84% specificity, while in the test set the corresponding values were approximately 80% and 75%. Among expanded thyroid clonotypes with frequency above 0.001, most also showed up in blood, which suggests that blood repertoires may reflect the thyroid immune response. Sample size was not statistically predetermined, and group allocation was not concealed from the investigators. In validation, the model predicted ophthalmopathy progression with 55% to 71% sensitivity and approximately 75% specificity; 12 predicted patients were CT-confirmed with GO in a median of roughly 6.8 months.

TCR beta CDR3 regions were amplified from RNA transcripts for repertoire sequencing. The first round was an RT-PCR using HTBI primers with the Qiagen OneStep RT-PCR kit, and this first round was followed by a second-round multiplex PCR, then size selection and purification. Libraries were sequenced on an Illumina HiSeq2000 using paired-end 100 bp reads. Under the source paper's analysis protocol: Reads were processed with SOAPnuke, discarding reads with adapters, uncalled bases, mean Phred below 15, or no exact constant-primer or identifier match. COPE v1.2.5 was used to merge high-quality paired reads. Each unique nucleotide sequence was treated as a clonotype, and MiTCR v1.1 was used to align the clonotypes to the IMGT TRB V, D and J references. The analysis was limited to V-J combinations with a frequency above 0.0001, which together covered around 99% of the repertoires. For each V-J combination, a TCR clonal expansion and chaos score was defined as F50 clonal expansion divided by the chaos observed in the TCRdist matrix. Welch's t-statistics and random forest were used to reduce the features to some 13 V-J combinations, which were then used as input to a naive Bayes classifier. The Morisita-Horn index was used to measure how similar the thyroid and blood repertoires were. Using fastp trimming at Q25 and MiXCR clonotype assembly, TCRdb reanalyzed the public sequencing data and kept in-frame beta chains. Duplicate CDR3 protein sequences are folded into a single record with the most common DNA and genes. What appears here as the V and J calls and clone size reflects TCRdb's work, not the paper's. Here the sample has approximately 540,000 distinct CDR3 sequences; 35% to 40% occur a single time. Clones ranked in the top ten supply 3.5% to 5% of the sample.

The hyperthyroidism patients were 18 to 65 years old and newly diagnosed, with a disease duration of less than 2 months. Patients with other autoimmune diseases, uncontrolled infections, pregnancy or lactation were excluded from the study. Diagnosis relied on clinical symptoms, serum thyroxine, TRAb, thyroid ultrasound and orbital computed tomography. Total RNA was extracted with Trizol reagent and quality-checked on an Agilent 2100 Bioanalyzer. The source material was peripheral blood or thyroid tissue (not recorded which). The receptor's source is an adult man with Graves' hyperthyroidism.

CDR3 sequence: CASSVGTGPNYGYTF. The DNA sequence is TGTGCCAGCAGTGTCGGGACAGGGCCGAACTATGGCTACACCTTC. This chain joins TRBV6-4 to TRBJ1-2, with TRBD1 identical over 9 junction bases. Its CDR3 holds 15 amino acids, cysteine through phenylalanine. The sequence is cut down to CDR3 DNA, 45 bases in frame from base 1. The germline V gene provides CDR1 MRHNA and CDR2 SNTAGT. V has 4 bases trimmed and J has 2 bases trimmed; junction bases matching no gene number 5.